Listed here are 13 T cell receptor beta chains from one sample, sequenced in a study of graft-versus-host responses after intestinal transplantation. Repertoires were generated with immunoSEQ multiplex PCR, while TCRdb's copy carries only in-frame clones and drops some. The data show 40,000 or so clones, around 96% seen once. The input for sequencing was PBMCs, taken 16 days after intestinal transplant. All receptors derive from a human patient who received an intestinal transplant, so some T cells may come from the graft donor.

The rearrangement links TRBV28 to TRBJ1-1; 7 bases agree with TRBD1. The germline V gene encodes CDR1 MDHEN and CDR2 SYDVKM. There are 12 residues in the CDR3. V lost 11 bases to trimming and J lost 2 bases; unmatched junction nucleotides: 5. The CDR3 DNA sequence: TGTGCCTCCCAGGGGGTTAACACTGAAGCTTTCTTT. Translating gives CASQGVNTEAFF. Full variable domain (rest looked up from reference TRBV28 and TRBJ1-1): DVKVTQSSRYLVKRTGEKVFLECVQDMDHENMFWYRQDPGLGLRLIYFSYDVKMKEKGDIPEGYSVSREKKERFSLILESASTNQTSMYLCASQGVNTEAFFGQGTRLTVV.

The chain couples TRBV28 to TRBJ2-1; maybe TRBD2 (6 bases). The CDR3 length is 15 residues. Looked up from germline, CDR1 is MDHEN and CDR2 is SYDVKM. V was trimmed by 5 bases and J by 4 bases, leaving 15 bases between them. The CDR3 bases are TGTGCCAGCAGTCTGTTGGCTAGCGCTTACAATGAGCAGTTCTTC. Amino acids: CASSLLASAYNEQFF.

The chain recombines TRBV5-1 with TRBJ1-1; 9 bases map to TRBD1. Trimming removed 0 bases from V and 6 bases from J; junction bases left unmatched: 3. This CDR3 is built from 14 residues. Germline V gene data show CDR1 as SGHRS and CDR2 as YFSETQ. In DNA, the CDR3 is TGCGCCAGCAGCTTGGGACAGGGGGGTGCTGAAGCTTTCTTT. This translates into CASSLGQGGAEAFF.

This chain links TRBV4-3 with TRBJ2-7; 10 nucleotides line up with TRBD2. The CDR3 extends over 15 amino acids. Germline CDR1 and CDR2: LGHNA and YSLEER. Trimming removed 1 base from V and 2 bases from J; junction bases left unmatched: 2. CDR3 amino acids: CASSQGTSGTYEQYF. The CDR3 DNA sequence: TGCGCCAGCAGCCAAGGGACTAGCGGAACCTACGAGCAGTACTTC.

The chain is built from TRBV4-2 and TRBJ2-1; 13 bases are shared with TRBD2. V lost 1 base and J lost 9; bases outside the gene matches: 6. The CDR3 contains 16 residues. Looked up from germline, CDR1 is LGHNA and CDR2 is YNFKEQ. The CDR3 spells CASSQAGTSGNGEQFF. CDR3 coding DNA: TGTGCCAGCAGCCAAGCCGGGACTAGCGGGAATGGTGAGCAGTTCTTC.

CDR3 nucleotide sequence: TGTGCCAGCAGTACTAGCGGGGCGGGGTACAATGAGCAGTTCTTC. This sequence encodes CASSTSGAGYNEQFF. The chain uses TRBV27 and TRBJ2-1, with 10 bases fitting TRBD2. The germline gives CDR1 MNHEY, CDR2 SMNVEV (reference sequence). The CDR3 contains 15 residues. J gave up 4 bases and V 5 bases, and 5 bases lay outside the gene matches.

This chain uses TRBV25-1 with TRBJ2-1; 10 nucleotides align to TRBD2. Trimming took 0 bases from V and 8 from J; bases not matched to a gene: 4. Germline CDR1 and CDR2: MGHDK and SYGVNS. This CDR3 region has 15 residues. CDR3 DNA sequence: TGTGCCAGCAGTGAATATAAGCGGGAGGGTCATGAGCAGTTCTTC. This sequence encodes CASSEYKREGHEQFF.

This sequence joins TRBV19 and TRBJ2-5, with a weak D call TRBD2 (6 bases). V lost 8 bases to trimming and J lost 0 bases, with 10 bases between them. The V gene's germline CDR1 is LNHDA and CDR2 SQIVND (reference sequence). The CDR3 spans 13 residues. CDR3 nucleotides: TGTGCCAGTGGGGGGACCCACCAAGAGACCCAGTACTTC. This sequence encodes CASGGTHQETQYF.

The chain links TRBV18 to TRBJ1-4; D call uncertain. Trimming shortened V by 4 bases and J by 0 bases, and 12 bases separated the two germline ends. The CDR3 runs to 16 residues. Germline CDR1 KGHSH, CDR2 LQKENI. The CDR3 spells CASSLIGPSTNEKLFF. CDR3 DNA: TGTGCCAGCTCACTTATCGGTCCCTCAACTAATGAAAAACTGTTTTTT.

The chain is built from TRBV4-1 and TRBJ2-1, with 9 nucleotides matching TRBD2. Trimming cost V 4 bases and J 0 bases; bases outside gene matches: 4. Germline V gene sequence: CDR1 MGHRA, CDR2 YSYEKL. This CDR3 has 16 amino acids. The CDR3 spells CASSLTSGGSYNEQFF. CDR3 coding DNA: TGCGCCAGCAGCCTGACTAGCGGCGGCTCCTACAATGAGCAGTTCTTC.

The chain has TRBV2 and TRBJ2-7; D is unclear. The length of the CDR3 is 15 residues. V lost 1 base, J lost 2 bases, and 12 bases lay in between. The germline gives CDR1 SNHLY, CDR2 FYNNEI. DNA of the CDR3: TGTGCCAGCAGTGAAGTCGACACAGCTCCCTACGAGCAGTACTTC. It codes for CASSEVDTAPYEQYF.

The rearrangement joins TRBV6-6 to TRBJ2-1; D ambiguous. V was trimmed by 5 bases and J by 0 bases, leaving 2 bases between them. CDR3 length: 12 amino acids. From germline, CDR1 is MNHNY and CDR2 SVGAGI (reference sequence). CDR3 coding DNA: TGTGCCAGCAGTCCCTCCTACAATGAGCAGTTCTTC. Encoded protein: CASSPSYNEQFF.

This chain joins TRBV19 and TRBJ2-5, with D unresolved. The J call may be in error: the DNA end matches TRBJ2-7 better. The CDR3 runs to 13 residues. Germline CDR1 reads LNHDA; CDR2 reads SQIVND (reference sequence). CDR3 region: CASSIGLFYEQYF. The DNA for the CDR3 is TGTGCCAGTAGTATAGGACTTTTCTACGAGCAGTACTTC.